The 19 T cell receptor beta chains reported below all come from one sample, sequenced in a study of blood T cell repertoires in COVID-19. Using immunoSEQ multiplex PCR, the repertoire was profiled, and TCRdb retains in-frame clones only, with some absent. The table lists under 300,000 clones, roughly 89% of them singletons. The material sequenced was peripheral blood. Receptor source: a woman aged 55-69 years with COVID-19, enrolled during active disease.

The chain recombines TRBV24-1 with TRBJ1-5; D possibly corresponds to TRBD1 (6 bases). The CDR3 is made up of 16 amino acids. V shed 1 base and J shed 3 bases, with 12 bases lying between them. Germline CDR1 and CDR2: KGHDR and SFDVKD. The CDR3 nucleotides are TGTGCCACCAGTGATTTCGACAGGCTCCTCAATCAGCCCCAGCATTTT. This codes for CATSDFDRLLNQPQHF.

The chain couples TRBV4-1 to TRBJ2-1; 10 bases line up with TRBD1. With 1 base clipped from V and 7 bases from J, the junction kept 16 bases outside the gene matches. The CDR3 is made up of 19 amino acids. CDR1 and CDR2 (germline): MGHRA, YSYEKL. The CDR3 DNA is TGCGCCAGCAGCCAAGGGGGTTTCCGGGGACAGGGGAGTAGGAATGAGCAGTTCTTC. As protein: CASSQGGFRGQGSRNEQFF.

J is TRBJ2-3 and V is TRBV6-5, with D tentatively TRBD1 (6 bases). Trimming cost V 0 bases and J 4 bases, with 14 bases left between them. The length of the CDR3 is 16 residues. Germline CDR1 MNHEY, CDR2 SVGAGI. The CDR3 is CASSYSGGRGSDTQYF. The CDR3 DNA reads as TGTGCCAGCAGTTACTCTGGGGGAAGGGGGTCAGATACGCAGTATTTT.

This chain joins TRBV29-1 and TRBJ2-7; 7 positions match TRBD1. V shed 6 bases, J shed 1 base, and the junction held 9 bases outside the gene matches. CDR3 length: 14 amino acids. Germline V gene data show CDR1 as SQVTM and CDR2 as ANQGSEA. CDR3: CSVLTGPVSYEQYF. CDR3 DNA: TGCAGCGTGCTGACAGGGCCGGTGTCCTACGAGCAGTACTTC.

This chain connects TRBV7-9 to TRBJ1-1; 8 nucleotides agree with TRBD1. The CDR3 totals 19 residues. V shed 8 bases, J shed 1 base, and the junction held 21 bases outside the gene matches. Germline V CDR1 and CDR2: SEHNR, FQNEAQ (reference sequence). The CDR3 coding sequence is TGTGCCAGCTATAAGGACAGGGCGCACTCAGGGGTCGCGAACACTGAAGCTTTCTTT. This gives the protein CASYKDRAHSGVANTEAFF.

The chain uses TRBV18 and TRBJ2-2, with 7 bases identical to TRBD1. J lost 4 bases, V lost 4 bases, and 3 bases had no gene match. Germline assignment: CDR1 KGHSH and CDR2 LQKENI. The CDR3 sequence is 14 residues long. As DNA, the CDR3 is TGTGCCAGCTCACTAGGACAGGCCACCGGGGAGCTGTTTTTT. It translates to CASSLGQATGELFF.

The chain links TRBV19 to TRBJ1-2; D is unclear. Germline CDR1 LNHDA, CDR2 SQIVND (reference sequence). This CDR3 has 15 residues. The germline V and J ends were trimmed by 6 bases and 6 bases, with 20 bases remaining between them. The CDR3 DNA sequence: TGTGCCAGTAGGAGAGTTGCGGCAGCCGAACATGGCTACACCTTC. Translated: CASRRVAAAEHGYTF.

The chain has TRBV7-3 and TRBJ2-3; TRBD2 matches 12 bases. CDR1 is SGHTA and CDR2 is FQGTGA in the germline V gene. The CDR3 is 16 residues long. J gave up 0 bases and V 3 bases, and 1 base lay outside the gene matches. The CDR3 spells CASSFGLAGSTDTQYF. For the CDR3, the DNA is TGTGCCAGCAGCTTCGGACTAGCGGGGAGCACAGATACGCAGTATTTT.

J is TRBJ1-5 and V is TRBV6-2 or TRBV6-3; D perhaps matches TRBD1 (5 bases). CDR1 and CDR2 (germline): MNHEY, SVGEGT. The V end was cut by 6 bases, the J end by 11 bases, with 17 bases between. The CDR3 runs to 13 residues. The CDR3 here is CASSPWRGSTQHF. The CDR3, as DNA: TGTGCCAGCAGCCCTTGGAGGGGCTCGACCCAGCATTTT.

V and J are TRBV19 and TRBJ2-5; 7 positions agree with TRBD1. V dropped 6 bases and J dropped 5; count of bases not matched to a gene: 9. This CDR3 is built from 14 residues. Germline V gene data show CDR1 as LNHDA and CDR2 as SQIVND (reference sequence). CDR3 sequence reads: CASSNPTGLETQYF. The CDR3 region has the DNA TGTGCCAGTAGCAACCCGACAGGGCTGGAGACCCAGTACTTC.

Notes on this clone: Other nucleotide sequences in the sample specify the same CDR3. The chain recombines TRBV7-2 with TRBJ1-4; D is uncertain. The CDR3 is made up of 13 amino acids. Germline CDR1 and CDR2: SGHTA and FQGNSA. Trimming took 3 bases from V and 5 from J, leaving 7 bases between them. The DNA for the CDR3 is TGTGCCAGCAGCTTTACCGGGAATGAAAAACTGTTTTTT. Its translation is CASSFTGNEKLFF.

The V call is TRBV27, the J call TRBJ1-2; 7 nucleotides agree with TRBD1. The CDR3 covers 14 residues. Germline CDR1 MNHEY, CDR2 SMNVEV (reference sequence). The V segment lost 6 bases and the J segment 7 bases; nucleotides outside the gene matches: 11. The CDR3 DNA reads as TGTGCCAGCAGCCCGTCGGAAGGGGGCCGTGGCTACACCTTC. Protein sequence: CASSPSEGGRGYTF.

The sample holds one count of this clone. The chain combines TRBV6-2 or TRBV6-3 with TRBJ1-2, with TRBD1 matching over 8 bases. The CDR3 has 17 amino acids. Per germline, CDR1 MNHEY and CDR2 SVGEGT. V lost 4 bases, J lost 4 bases, and 14 bases stayed unmatched. The DNA of the CDR3 is TGTGCCAGCAGTTCCCCCGGACAGGGAGGAACGTCCTATGGCTACACCTTC. Encoded protein: CASSSPGQGGTSYGYTF.

This chain connects TRBV6-5 to TRBJ1-1; unclear D gene. The CDR3 runs to 15 residues. CDR1 MNHEY and CDR2 SVGAGI come from the germline V gene. Trimming removed 5 bases at V and 1 base at J, with 14 bases between. The CDR3 sequence is CASSQVYPRNTEAFF. The CDR3 DNA reads TGTGCCAGCAGTCAGGTTTACCCGCGGAACACTGAAGCTTTCTTT.

The chain employs TRBV4-1 and TRBJ2-6; no clear D. Germline CDR1 is MGHRA and CDR2 is YSYEKL. The CDR3 contains 16 residues. Between the trimmed V and J ends, which lost 1 base and 0 bases, there was a span of 7 bases. CDR3 coding DNA: TGCGCCAGCAGCCAAGGCCCTAACTCTGGGGCCAACGTCCTGACTTTC. It encodes CASSQGPNSGANVLTF.

CDR3 protein: CAWRLTGGDTEAFF. DNA for the CDR3: TGTGCCTGGAGGCTGACAGGGGGGGACACTGAAGCTTTCTTT. The chain employs TRBV30 and TRBJ1-1, with TRBD1 matching over 9 bases. Germline-derived CDR1 and CDR2 are GTSNPN and SVGIG (reference sequence). The V segment lost 3 bases and the J segment 3 bases; nucleotides outside the gene matches: 5. This CDR3 contains 14 residues.

This clone was observed a single time. This chain links TRBV6-5 with TRBJ2-7, with 9 nucleotides matching TRBD2. CDR3 length: 16 residues. After removal of 2 bases from V and 2 bases from J, the junction contained 7 bases not matched to a gene. Per the germline V gene, CDR1 is MNHEY and CDR2 is SVGAGI. The CDR3 protein is CASSYLPIAGAYEQYF. DNA for the CDR3: TGTGCCAGCAGTTACCTACCGATAGCGGGAGCCTACGAGCAGTACTTC.

The chain has TRBV30 and TRBJ1-6, with a tentative D call TRBD1 (5 bases). The CDR3 has 13 amino acids. Germline V lookup: CDR1 GTSNPN, CDR2 SVGIG (reference sequence). V was cut by 2 bases and J by 7 bases, with 9 bases left in between. The DNA of the CDR3 is TGTGCCTGGAGTCCAGGGTCCAATTCACCCCTCCACTTT. Translation gives CAWSPGSNSPLHF.

This chain links TRBV2 with TRBJ2-7; tentative D call: TRBD2 (5 bases). CDR1 is SNHLY, CDR2 FYNNEI, per germline. V dropped 6 bases and J dropped 7 bases, with 10 bases sitting between them. The CDR3 contains 11 residues. CDR3 amino acids: CASREGKEQYF. The DNA for the CDR3 is TGTGCCAGCAGAGAGGGAAAGGAGCAGTACTTC.